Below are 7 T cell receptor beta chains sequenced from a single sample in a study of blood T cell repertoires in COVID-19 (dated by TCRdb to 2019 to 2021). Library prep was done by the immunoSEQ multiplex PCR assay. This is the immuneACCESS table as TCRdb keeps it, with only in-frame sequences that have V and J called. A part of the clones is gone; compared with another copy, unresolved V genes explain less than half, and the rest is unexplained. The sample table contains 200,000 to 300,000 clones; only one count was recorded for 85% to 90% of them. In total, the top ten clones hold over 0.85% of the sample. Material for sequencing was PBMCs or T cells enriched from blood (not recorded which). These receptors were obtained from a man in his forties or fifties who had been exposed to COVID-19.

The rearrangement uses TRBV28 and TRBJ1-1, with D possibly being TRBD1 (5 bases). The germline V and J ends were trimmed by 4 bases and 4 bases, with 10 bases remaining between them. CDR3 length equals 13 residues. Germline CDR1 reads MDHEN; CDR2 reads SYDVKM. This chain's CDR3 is CASSWGRTTEAFF. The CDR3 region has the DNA TGTGCCAGCAGTTGGGGCCGGACCACTGAAGCTTTCTTT.

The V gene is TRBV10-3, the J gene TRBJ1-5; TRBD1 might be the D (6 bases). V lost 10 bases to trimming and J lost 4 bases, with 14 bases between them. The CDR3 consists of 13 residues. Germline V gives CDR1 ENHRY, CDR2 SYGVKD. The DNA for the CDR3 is TGTGCCACTACACCCGACAGGAATCAGCCCCAGCATTTT. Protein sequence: CATTPDRNQPQHF.

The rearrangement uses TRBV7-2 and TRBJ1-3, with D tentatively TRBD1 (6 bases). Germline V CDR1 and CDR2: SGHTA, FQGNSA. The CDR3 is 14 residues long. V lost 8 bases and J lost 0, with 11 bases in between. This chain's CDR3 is CASSTGSSGNTIYF. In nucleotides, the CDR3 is TGTGCCAGCTCAACAGGGTCCTCTGGAAACACCATATATTTT. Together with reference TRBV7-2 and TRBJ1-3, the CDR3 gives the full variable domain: GAGVSQSPSNKVTEKGKDVELRCDPISGHTALYWYRQSLGQGLEFLIYFQGNSAPDKSGLPSDRFSAERTGGSVSTLTIQRTQQEDSAVYLCASSTGSSGNTIYFGEGSWLTVV.

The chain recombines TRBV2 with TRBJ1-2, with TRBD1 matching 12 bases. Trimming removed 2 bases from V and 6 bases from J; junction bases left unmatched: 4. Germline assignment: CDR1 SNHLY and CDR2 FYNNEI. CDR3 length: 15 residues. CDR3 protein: CASSERDRGRNGYTF. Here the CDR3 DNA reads TGTGCCAGCAGTGAAAGGGACAGGGGGCGAAATGGCTACACCTTC.

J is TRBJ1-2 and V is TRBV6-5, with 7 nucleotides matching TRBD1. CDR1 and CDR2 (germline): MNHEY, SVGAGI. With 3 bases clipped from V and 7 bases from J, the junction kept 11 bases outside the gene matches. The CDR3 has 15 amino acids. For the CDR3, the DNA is TGTGCCAGCAGTTATCAACAGGGGCTCCTGGCTGGCTACACCTTC. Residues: CASSYQQGLLAGYTF.

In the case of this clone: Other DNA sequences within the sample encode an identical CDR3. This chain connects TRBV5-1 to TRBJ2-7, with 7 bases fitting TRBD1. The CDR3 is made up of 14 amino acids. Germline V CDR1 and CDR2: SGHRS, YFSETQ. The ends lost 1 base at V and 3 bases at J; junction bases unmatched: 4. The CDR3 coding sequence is TGCGCCAGCAGCTTGCAAGGGGGCGTCTACGAGCAGTACTTC. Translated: CASSLQGGVYEQYF.

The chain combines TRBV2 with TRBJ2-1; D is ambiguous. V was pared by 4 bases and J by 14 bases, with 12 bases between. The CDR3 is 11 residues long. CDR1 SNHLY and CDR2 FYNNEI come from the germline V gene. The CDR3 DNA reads TGTGCCAGCAGTGTTGGTGACATGGAGTTCTTC. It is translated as CASSVGDMEFF.